These T cell receptor beta chains were read from a single sample in a study of tumour-infiltrating T cells in Burkitt lymphoma. Assay used: immunoSEQ multiplex PCR; TCRdb lists only in-frame clones, some missing. The sample lists approximately 310 clones, about 86% seen once, with 14% to 15% in the top ten. Sequenced input: tumor tissue. These TCRs come from a human donor with Burkitt lymphoma. The CDR3 runs from the conserved cysteine through the conserved F or W. Each record gives: J gene, V gene, D gene, CDR3 DNA, CDR3 protein. The D gene is left open where the match is weak.

j_call: TRBJ2-3; v_call: TRBV20-1; d_call: NA; cdr3_nt: TGCAGTGCTAGAGAAGCAGATACGCAGTATTTT; cdr3_aa: CSAREADTQYF
j_call: TRBJ2-7; v_call: TRBV6-6; d_call: TRBD2; cdr3_nt: TGTGCCAGCAGTCGCCGACCCGGGACTAGCGGCTACGAGCAGTACTTC; cdr3_aa: CASSRRPGTSGYEQYF
j_call: TRBJ2-7; v_call: TRBV27; d_call: TRBD2; cdr3_nt: TGTGCCAGCAGTGCGACTAGCGGGGAAAGGTTCTACGAGCAGTACTTC; cdr3_aa: CASSATSGERFYEQYF
j_call: TRBJ2-3; v_call: TRBV28; d_call: TRBD2; cdr3_nt: TGTGCCAGCAGTTTATCTGTAGCGGGGTACACAGATACGCAGTATTTT; cdr3_aa: CASSLSVAGYTDTQYF
j_call: TRBJ2-5; v_call: TRBV5-1; d_call: NA; cdr3_nt: TGCGCCAGCAGCTTGGTACCAGAAGAGACCCAGTACTTC; cdr3_aa: CASSLVPEETQYF
j_call: TRBJ2-7; v_call: TRBV29-1; d_call: TRBD1; cdr3_nt: TGCAGCACCGGGGGCCGGGACAGGGTCGAAGAGCAGTACTTC; cdr3_aa: CSTGGRDRVEEQYF
j_call: TRBJ2-3; v_call: TRBV9; d_call: NA; cdr3_nt: TGTGCCAGCAGCTGGACAGCCGGCAGTCCAGATACGCAGTATTTT; cdr3_aa: CASSWTAGSPDTQYF
j_call: TRBJ2-1; v_call: TRBV27; d_call: TRBD2; cdr3_nt: TGTGCCAGCAGTTCTATTAGCGGGATATACTACAATGAGCAGTTCTTC; cdr3_aa: CASSSISGIYYNEQFF
j_call: TRBJ1-4; v_call: TRBV2; d_call: NA; cdr3_nt: TGTGCCAGCAACCCCTCGGCGGGAACTAATGAAAAACTGTTTTTT; cdr3_aa: CASNPSAGTNEKLFF
j_call: TRBJ2-2; v_call: TRBV6-6; d_call: TRBD2; cdr3_nt: TGTGCCAGCAGTACAGGGACTAGCGGGAGTTCGGGGGAGCTGTTTTTT; cdr3_aa: CASSTGTSGSSGELFF
j_call: TRBJ1-2; v_call: TRBV18; d_call: TRBD1; cdr3_nt: TGTGCCAGCTCATTGGACAGGGCCGCAGGCTACACCTTC; cdr3_aa: CASSLDRAAGYTF
j_call: TRBJ1-3; v_call: TRBV18; d_call: NA; cdr3_nt: TGTGCCAGCTCACCGCTCCTGGACGGCTCTGGAAACACCATATATTTT; cdr3_aa: CASSPLLDGSGNTIYF
j_call: TRBJ2-5; v_call: TRBV6-1; d_call: NA; cdr3_nt: TGTGCCAGCAGCCGAGGGCCGTGGGAGACCCAGTACTTC; cdr3_aa: CASSRGPWETQYF
j_call: TRBJ1-1; v_call: TRBV5-1; d_call: NA; cdr3_nt: TGCGCCAGCAGCTTGGCGCCCGCTTCAGATGGGACTGAAGCTTTCTTT; cdr3_aa: CASSLAPASDGTEAFF
j_call: TRBJ2-7; v_call: TRBV29-1; d_call: NA; cdr3_nt: TGCAGCGTCCTCCCGGGGGAATCCTACGAGCAGTACTTC; cdr3_aa: CSVLPGESYEQYF
j_call: TRBJ2-3; v_call: TRBV28; d_call: NA; cdr3_nt: TGTGCCAGCCGAGGGGGTATTAGCACAGATACGCAGTATTTT; cdr3_aa: CASRGGISTDTQYF
j_call: TRBJ1-2; v_call: TRBV13; d_call: NA; cdr3_nt: TGTGCCAGCAGCTCCCTTGGTGCGGGGAGAGCTAACTATGGCTACACCTTC; cdr3_aa: CASSSLGAGRANYGYTF
j_call: TRBJ2-5; v_call: TRBV6-1; d_call: TRBD2; cdr3_nt: TGTGCCAGCAGCCCGGCGGGGGTCGGCGAGACCCAGTACTTC; cdr3_aa: CASSPAGVGETQYF
j_call: TRBJ2-1; v_call: TRBV4-3; d_call: TRBD2; cdr3_nt: TGCGCCAGCAGCCAGGAACTAGCGGGAGGGGGCGATGAGCAGTTCTTC; cdr3_aa: CASSQELAGGGDEQFF
j_call: TRBJ2-7; v_call: TRBV4-1; d_call: NA; cdr3_nt: TGCGCCAGCAGCCAGACTAGGGGTTACGAGCAGTACTTC; cdr3_aa: CASSQTRGYEQYF
j_call: TRBJ2-7; v_call: TRBV4-1; d_call: NA; cdr3_nt: TGCGCCAGCAGCCAAGACGGGGCCCCCGCCATCGAGCAGTACTTC; cdr3_aa: CASSQDGAPAIEQYF
j_call: TRBJ1-2; v_call: TRBV9; d_call: NA; cdr3_nt: TGTGCCAGCAGCTCCCGCAGGGACGACTTGTATAGCTATGGCTACACCTTC; cdr3_aa: CASSSRRDDLYSYGYTF